This passage covers 17 T cell receptor beta chains from one sample sequenced in a study. TCRdb ran MiXCR on the RT-PCR reads and lists one entry per CDR3 protein. The sample contains almost 700,000 distinct CDR3 sequences, 14% of which appear only once. Material: memory CD4+ T cells from blood. Receptors originate from a female donor in good health, serving as a healthy control.

Of note for this clonotype: Mismatch with germline at one junction end may stem from a read error. The gene calls are TRBV28 and TRBJ2-7; 9 bases match TRBD1. Per germline, CDR1 MDHEN and CDR2 SYDVKM. CDR3 length: 17 residues. CDR3 sequence (DNA): TGTGCCGGCAGTTGGACAGGGGCCCAGTACGAGCCCTACGAGCAGTACTTC. Its translation is CAGSWTGAQYEPYEQYF.

The chain employs TRBV28 and TRBJ2-7; 9 nucleotides align to TRBD2. The CDR3 is 15 amino acids. Trimming removed 2 bases from V and 4 bases from J; junction bases left unmatched: 6. CDR1 and CDR2 (germline): MDHEN, SYDVKM. This chain's CDR3 is CASSLESSGRYEQYF. In DNA, the CDR3 is TGTGCCAGCAGTTTAGAGTCCAGCGGGAGGTACGAGCAGTACTTC.

The rearrangement links TRBV7-2 to TRBJ2-1; D is uncertain. V was trimmed by 1 base and J by 8 bases, leaving 18 bases between them. The CDR3 has 16 residues. The V gene's germline CDR1 is SGHTA and CDR2 FQGNSA. DNA of the CDR3: TGTGCCAGCAGCTTAGACGGTGGCGCCGGGCGATATGAGCAGTTCTTC. Its protein product is CASSLDGGAGRYEQFF.

This clonotype was counted only a few times. The chain recombines TRBV20-1 with TRBJ2-3; 7 bases match TRBD2. CDR1 is DFQATT, CDR2 SNEGSKA, per germline (reference sequence). Germline trimming cut 3 bases from V and 6 bases from J; bases unmatched to any gene: 9. This CDR3 is built from 14 residues. CDR3 sequence reads: CSASKAGDADTQYF. DNA for the CDR3: TGCAGTGCTAGTAAGGCGGGAGATGCGGATACGCAGTATTTT.

The gene calls are TRBV28 and TRBJ2-5; 8 bases are a match to TRBD1. The CDR3 length is 14 residues. CDR1 and CDR2 from the germline V gene are MDHEN and SYDVKM. After removal of 5 bases from V and 2 bases from J, the junction contained 4 bases not matched to a gene. In DNA, the CDR3 is TGTGCCAGCAGTGGAAACAGGGGGCAAGAGACCCAGTACTTC. It encodes CASSGNRGQETQYF.

This clonotype has only a few counts. This chain joins TRBV6-7 and TRBJ1-2; possibly TRBD1 for D (6 bases). TRBV6-7 belongs to the ORF category, with a function that is uncertain. Trimming took 5 bases from V and 3 from J, leaving 22 bases between them. The CDR3 has 17 amino acids. The CDR3 loop is CASSRLWRWGRDYGYTF. CDR3 bases: TGTGCCAGCAGTCGCCTATGGAGGTGGGGGCGCGACTATGGCTACACCTTC.

This chain uses TRBV7-8 with TRBJ1-1; D not certain. Germline V gene data show CDR1 as SGHVS and CDR2 as FQNEAQ. The length of the CDR3 is 15 residues. Trimming took 1 base from V and 0 from J, leaving 9 bases between them. The CDR3 reads CASSLGVTVNTEAFF. The CDR3 nucleotides read TGTGCCAGCAGCTTAGGTGTTACAGTGAACACTGAAGCTTTCTTT. Drawing the rest from reference TRBV7-8 and TRBJ1-1, the complete variable domain is GAGVSQSPRYKVAKRGQDVALRCDPISGHVSLFWYQQALGQGPEFLTYFQNEAQLDKSGLPSDRFFAERPEGSVSTLKIQRTQQEDSAVYLCASSLGVTVNTEAFFGQGTRLTVV.

This clonotype was observed a few times. The gene calls are TRBV11-2 and TRBJ1-1; TRBD1 matches at 8 bases. V lost 4 bases to trimming and J lost 5 bases; unmatched junction nucleotides: 12. CDR3 length: 16 residues. Germline CDR1 and CDR2: SGHAT and FQNNGV. CDR3 sequence: CASSSTLDRGGTEAFF. CDR3 DNA: TGTGCCAGCAGCTCCACTCTTGACAGGGGAGGAACTGAAGCTTTCTTT.

This chain uses TRBV12-3 or TRBV12-4 with TRBJ1-5, with 8 bases matching TRBD1. Trimming took 3 bases from V and 3 from J; bases not matched to a gene: 7. This CDR3 has 16 residues. CDR3 in amino acids: CASSFTQGAHNQPQHF. The CDR3 DNA reads TGTGCCAGCAGTTTCACCCAGGGGGCCCACAATCAGCCCCAGCATTTT.

This clonotype was observed at least ten times. The gene calls are TRBV5-1 and TRBJ2-1; 14 bases align to TRBD2. V gave up 3 bases and J gave up 8 bases; unmatched junction bases: 7. Per germline, CDR1 SGHRS and CDR2 YFSETQ. The CDR3 is 16 residues long. The CDR3 DNA is TGCGCCAGCAGCTCTGGACTAGCGGGGGGCCAGGATGAGCAGTTCTTC. It encodes CASSSGLAGGQDEQFF.

This clonotype was counted a few times. The V gene is TRBV12-3 or TRBV12-4, the J gene TRBJ2-7, with D tentatively TRBD1 or TRBD2 (5 bases each). The CDR3 runs to 14 residues. The V end lost 7 bases, the J end lost 3 bases, and 16 bases lay between the germline ends. This CDR3 reads CASTPRRDHYEQYF. As DNA, the CDR3 is TGTGCCAGCACCCCCCGCAGGGACCACTACGAGCAGTACTTC.

A few counts support this clonotype. The chain joins TRBV7-2 to TRBJ2-5, with unresolved D. The CDR3 totals 13 residues. The V end lost 2 bases, the J end lost 3 bases, and 7 bases lay between the germline ends. Germline loops: CDR1 SGHTA, CDR2 FQGNSA. CDR3 sequence: CASSLMGEETQYF. The CDR3 DNA reads TGTGCCAGCAGCTTAATGGGTGAAGAGACCCAGTACTTC.

This clonotype was observed once. The chain couples TRBV2 to TRBJ2-1, with TRBD1 as a possible D gene (5 bases). V lost 6 bases, J lost 4 bases, and 13 bases lay in between. The CDR3 extends over 14 amino acids. The V gene's germline CDR1 is SNHLY and CDR2 FYNNEI. The CDR3, as DNA: TGTGCCAGCAGGGGCACAGACAGATACAATGAGCAGTTCTTC. Protein product: CASRGTDRYNEQFF.

This clonotype has a count of ten or more. The rearrangement uses TRBV5-1 and TRBJ2-3; D is perhaps TRBD2 (6 bases). Germline V gene data show CDR1 as SGHRS and CDR2 as YFSETQ. The CDR3 spans 17 residues. The V and J ends lost 0 bases and 0 bases respectively, with 14 bases between them. CDR3 region: CASSLGLSGDSTDTQYF. In nucleotides, the CDR3 is TGCGCCAGCAGCTTGGGCCTTAGCGGAGACAGCACAGATACGCAGTATTTT.

This clonotype came up a few times. The rearrangement uses TRBV4-2 and TRBJ2-7; 7 bases line up with TRBD1. Germline CDR1 LGHNA, CDR2 YNFKEQ. The CDR3 contains 16 residues. The V gene end was trimmed by 2 bases and the J gene end by 4 bases; junction bases not matched to a gene: 11. CDR3 coding DNA: TGTGCCAGCAGCCAAAGGTTAGGGGGCGCTGTATACGAGCAGTACTTC. Protein sequence: CASSQRLGGAVYEQYF.

This clonotype was observed a few times. The V call is TRBV4-2, the J call TRBJ1-3; possible D gene TRBD1, 5 bases. Germline V lookup: CDR1 LGHNA, CDR2 YNFKEQ. V lost 2 bases and J 2 bases, leaving 13 bases between the germline ends. This CDR3 region has 16 residues. CDR3 DNA: TGTGCCAGCAGCCAATGGGGCGTAGATACTGGAAACACCATATATTTT. It encodes CASSQWGVDTGNTIYF.

To note about this clonotype: The CDR3 carries no conserved terminal phenylalanine or tryptophan, so it likely arises from a read error. V is TRBV5-1 and J is TRBJ2-2, with 9 bases matching TRBD2. This CDR3 has 15 residues. Germline CDR1 is SGHRS and CDR2 is YFSETQ. Trimming removed 3 bases from V and 3 bases from J; junction bases left unmatched: 3. The CDR3 is CASSSTSGYTGELFS. The CDR3 nucleotides read TGCGCCAGCAGCTCGACTAGCGGATACACCGGGGAGCTGTTTTCT.